This TCR beta chain was observed in a study of tumor-infiltrating lymphocytes in primary liver carcinoma. Findings of the study overall: Tumors significantly exceeded blood in top-250-clone fraction (p = 0.039).

Researchers generated TCR beta cDNA from roughly 500 ng of total RNA, relying on a constant-region primer. It was through three nested multiplex PCR rounds of slightly modified ARM-PCR that TCR beta libraries arose. MiXCR was run by TCRdb on the multiplex PCR reads, yielding one entry per CDR3 protein. The table has 100,000 to 150,000 distinct CDR3 sequences, 64% seen once. The source material, about 18-31 mg of unsorted bulk tissue, was used to co-extract RNA and DNA. This clonotype was seen many times. No antigen is known for it. The origin of this receptor is a woman between 55 and 75 years old with primary liver carcinoma and hepatitis B virus infection. Input material: liver tumor tissue from sampling region 3. Regarding subset: tumor region T3, left-lateral pole.

The CDR3, as DNA: TGCGCCAGCGCCCAGGGGAGTCCTAGCTACGAGCAGTACTTC. Encoded protein: CASAQGSPSYEQYF. The chain employs TRBV10-2 and TRBJ2-7, with D maybe TRBD1 (6 bases). Germline V gene sequence: CDR1 WSHSY, CDR2 SAAADI. The V gene lost 8 bases and the J gene lost 3 bases, with 17 bases spanning the gap. This CDR3 has 14 amino acids.